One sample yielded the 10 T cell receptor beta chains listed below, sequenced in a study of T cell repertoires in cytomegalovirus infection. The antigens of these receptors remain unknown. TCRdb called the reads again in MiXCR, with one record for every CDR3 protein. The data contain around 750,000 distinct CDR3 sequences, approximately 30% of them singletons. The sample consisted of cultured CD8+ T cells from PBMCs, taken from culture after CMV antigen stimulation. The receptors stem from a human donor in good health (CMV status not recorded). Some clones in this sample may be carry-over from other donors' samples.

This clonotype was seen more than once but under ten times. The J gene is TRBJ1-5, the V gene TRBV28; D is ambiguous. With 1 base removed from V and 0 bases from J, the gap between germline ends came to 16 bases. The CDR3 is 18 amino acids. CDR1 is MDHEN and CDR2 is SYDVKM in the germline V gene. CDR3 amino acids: CASSLLVLGSYSNQPQHF. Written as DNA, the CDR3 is TGTGCCAGCAGTTTATTGGTTTTGGGTTCCTATAGCAATCAGCCCCAGCATTTT.

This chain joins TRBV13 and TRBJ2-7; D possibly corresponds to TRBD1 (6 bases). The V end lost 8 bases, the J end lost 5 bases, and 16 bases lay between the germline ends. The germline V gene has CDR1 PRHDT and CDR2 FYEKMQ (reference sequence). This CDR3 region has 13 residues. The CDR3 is CASLAQGQNEQYF. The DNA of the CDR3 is TGTGCCAGCCTTGCCCAGGGGCAAAACGAGCAGTACTTC.

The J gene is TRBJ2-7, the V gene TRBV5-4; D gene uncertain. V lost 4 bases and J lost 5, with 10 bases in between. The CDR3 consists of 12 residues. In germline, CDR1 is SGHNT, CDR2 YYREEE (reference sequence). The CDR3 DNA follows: TGTGCCAGCAGCGAAGGATGGGACGAGCAGTACTTC. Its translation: CASSEGWDEQYF.

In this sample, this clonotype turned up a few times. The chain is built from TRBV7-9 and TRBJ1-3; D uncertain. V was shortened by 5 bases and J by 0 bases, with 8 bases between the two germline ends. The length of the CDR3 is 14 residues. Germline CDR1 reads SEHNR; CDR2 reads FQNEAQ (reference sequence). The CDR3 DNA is TGTGCCAGCAGCCCCGTAATCTCTGGAAACACCATATATTTT. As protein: CASSPVISGNTIYF.

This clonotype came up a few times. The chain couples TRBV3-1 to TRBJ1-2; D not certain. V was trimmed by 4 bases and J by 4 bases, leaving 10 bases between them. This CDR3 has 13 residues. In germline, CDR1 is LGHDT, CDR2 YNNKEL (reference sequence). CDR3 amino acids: CASSPTTTYGYTF. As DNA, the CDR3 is TGTGCCAGCAGCCCCACGACTACCTATGGCTACACCTTC.

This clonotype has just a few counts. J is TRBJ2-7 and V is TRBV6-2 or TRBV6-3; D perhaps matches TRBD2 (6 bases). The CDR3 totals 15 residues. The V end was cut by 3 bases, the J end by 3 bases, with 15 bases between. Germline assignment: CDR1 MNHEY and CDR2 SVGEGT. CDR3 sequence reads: CASSYSGAEGYEQYF. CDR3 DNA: TGTGCCAGCAGTTATTCAGGCGCGGAGGGCTACGAGCAGTACTTC.

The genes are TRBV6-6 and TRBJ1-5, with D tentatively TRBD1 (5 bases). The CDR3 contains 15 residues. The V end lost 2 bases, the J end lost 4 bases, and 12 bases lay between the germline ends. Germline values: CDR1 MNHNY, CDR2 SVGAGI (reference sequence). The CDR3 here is CASSYVTEFNQPQHF. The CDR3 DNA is TGTGCCAGCAGTTACGTGACAGAGTTTAATCAGCCCCAGCATTTT.

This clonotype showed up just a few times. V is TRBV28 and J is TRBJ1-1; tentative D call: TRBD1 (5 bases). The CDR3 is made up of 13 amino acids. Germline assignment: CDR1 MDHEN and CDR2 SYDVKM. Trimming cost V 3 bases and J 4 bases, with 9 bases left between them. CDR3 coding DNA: TGTGCCAGCAGTTTTTGGGGCCCCACTGAAGCTTTCTTT. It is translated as CASSFWGPTEAFF. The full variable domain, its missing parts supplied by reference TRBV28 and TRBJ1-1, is DVKVTQSSRYLVKRTGEKVFLECVQDMDHENMFWYRQDPGLGLRLIYFSYDVKMKEKGDIPEGYSVSREKKERFSLILESASTNQTSMYLCASSFWGPTEAFFGQGTRLTVV.

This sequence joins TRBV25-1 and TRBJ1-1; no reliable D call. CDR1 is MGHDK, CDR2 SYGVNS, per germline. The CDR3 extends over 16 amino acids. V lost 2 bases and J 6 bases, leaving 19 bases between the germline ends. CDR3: CASSEGVGDFYSEAFF. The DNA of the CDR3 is TGTGCCAGCAGTGAAGGCGTCGGGGATTTTTATTCTGAAGCTTTCTTT.

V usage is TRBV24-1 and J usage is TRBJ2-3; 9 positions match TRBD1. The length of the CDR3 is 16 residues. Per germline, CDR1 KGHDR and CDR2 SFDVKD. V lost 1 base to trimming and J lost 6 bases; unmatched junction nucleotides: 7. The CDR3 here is CATSDFDRGRKDTQYF. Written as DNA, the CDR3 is TGTGCCACCAGTGATTTTGACAGGGGGAGAAAGGATACGCAGTATTTT.